This T cell receptor (beta chain) was documented in a study of shared clonotypes between healthy human individuals. The protocol was immunoSEQ multiplex PCR, while the TCRdb copy is restricted to in-frame clones and leaves out a portion. The sample contains about 2 million clones, roughly 95% of which appear only once. The ends lost 8 bases at V and 2 bases at J; junction bases unmatched: 8. The germline V gene has CDR1 SEHNR and CDR2 FQNEAQ (reference sequence). This CDR3 comprises 15 residues. CD45RO-negative, CCR7-selected cells formed the naive CD8 fraction, which excluded terminally differentiated effector memory CD45RA+ cells.

The sequence derives from a young man in good health. This chain uses TRBV7-9 with TRBJ2-7, with 11 bases matching TRBD1. Input material: naive CD8+ T cells sorted from blood. CDR3 DNA sequence: TGTGCCAGCGAGGGACCGGGACAGGGGGCCTACGAGCAGTACTTC. Translated, it gives CASEGPGQGAYEQYF. The full variable domain, in which reference TRBV7-9 and TRBJ2-7 provide the parts outside the CDR3, is DTGVSQNPRHKITKRGQNVTFRCDPISEHNRLYWYRQTLGQGPEFLTYFQNEAQLEKSRLLSDRFSAERPKGSFSTLEIQRTEQGDSAMYLCASEGPGQGAYEQYFGPGTRLTVT.